This T cell receptor beta chain originates from a study of T-cell memory formation after mild COVID-19. From the 5' RACE reads, TCRdb called clonotypes with MiXCR, one entry per CDR3 protein. Found here are around 450,000 distinct CDR3 sequences, about 19% of them singletons; the top ten hold around 8.4%. The count of this clonotype is one. Relative to the germline gene, one junction end is altered; a read error may explain this. The CDR3 is made up of 14 amino acids. Germline CDR1 is SGDLS and CDR2 is YYNGEE. The TCR originated in an adult woman who had mild COVID-19 (a few samples of this study predate the infection). Cell type and time point are not known. What was sequenced was PBMCs or a T cell subset sorted from them (not recorded which). This chain connects TRBV9 to TRBJ2-1, with 7 bases aligning to TRBD2. Here the CDR3 reads CASIVASGYDEQFF. CDR3 coding DNA: TGTGCCAGCATCGTAGCTAGCGGCTACGATGAGCAGTTCTTC. Full variable domain (outside the CDR3, taken from reference TRBV9 and TRBJ2-1): DSGVTQTPKHLITATGQRVTLRCSPRSGDLSVYWYQQSLDQGLQFLIQYYNGEERAKGNILERFSAQQFPDLHSELNLSSLELGDSALYFCASIVASGYDEQFFGPGTRLTVL.